The T cell receptor beta chain described here comes from a study of cytomegalovirus exposure and HLA in healthy donors. Study conclusions and caveats: Exclusion applied to some V segments, including TRBV6-2 and TRBV6-3, as they were indistinguishable.

J was trimmed by 4 bases and V by 4 bases; bases with no gene match: 4. The CDR3 runs 15 residues. Germline CDR1 SGHRS, CDR2 YFSETQ. Primers included in the PCR were 60 Vbeta and 13 Jbeta primers. Here immunoSEQ multiplex PCR was the method, and the copy in TCRdb shows in-frame clones only, minus some. Of some 120,000 clones listed, just over 15% are singletons. Note on this clone: Its cognate antigen is unknown.

The rearrangement joins TRBV5-1 to TRBJ2-1; 11 bases are a match to TRBD2. The receptor comes from a woman under 30 in good health and CMV-seronegative. Sequencing was performed on PBMCs. The CDR3 is CASSILAGGYNEQFF. DNA of the CDR3: TGCGCCAGCAGCATATTAGCGGGAGGGTACAATGAGCAGTTCTTC.